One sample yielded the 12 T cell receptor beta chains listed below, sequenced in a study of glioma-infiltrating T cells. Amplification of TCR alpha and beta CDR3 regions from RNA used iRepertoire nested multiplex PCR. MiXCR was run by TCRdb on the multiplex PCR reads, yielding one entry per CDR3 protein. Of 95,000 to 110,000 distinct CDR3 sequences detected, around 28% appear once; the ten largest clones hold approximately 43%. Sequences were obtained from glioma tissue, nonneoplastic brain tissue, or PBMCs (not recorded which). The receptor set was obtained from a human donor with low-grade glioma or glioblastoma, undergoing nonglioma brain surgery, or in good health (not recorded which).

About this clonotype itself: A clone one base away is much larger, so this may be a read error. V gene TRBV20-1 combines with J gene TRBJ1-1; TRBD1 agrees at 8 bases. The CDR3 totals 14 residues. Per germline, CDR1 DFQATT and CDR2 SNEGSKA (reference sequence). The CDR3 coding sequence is TGCAGTGCACAGCTCTTAGGACAGGGAATTGGAGCTTCCTTT. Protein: CSAQLLGQGIGASF.

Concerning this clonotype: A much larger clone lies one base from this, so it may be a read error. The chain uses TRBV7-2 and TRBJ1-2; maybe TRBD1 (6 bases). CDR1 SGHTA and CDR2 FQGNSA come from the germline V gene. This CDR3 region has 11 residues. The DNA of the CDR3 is TGTGCCAGCAGCTGGCAGACAGGTTCCAACTTC. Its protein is CASSWQTGSNF.

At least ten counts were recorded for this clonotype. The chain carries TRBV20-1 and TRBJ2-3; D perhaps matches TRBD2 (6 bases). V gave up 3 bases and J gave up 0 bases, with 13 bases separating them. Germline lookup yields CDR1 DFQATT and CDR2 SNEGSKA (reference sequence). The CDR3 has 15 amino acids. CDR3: CSASWSAGSTDTQYF. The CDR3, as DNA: TGCAGTGCTAGCTGGTCGGCGGGGAGCACAGATACGCAGTATTTT.

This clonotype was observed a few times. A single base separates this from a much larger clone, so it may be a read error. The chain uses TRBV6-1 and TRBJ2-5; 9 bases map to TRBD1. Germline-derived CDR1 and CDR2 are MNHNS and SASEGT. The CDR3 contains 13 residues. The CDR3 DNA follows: TGTGCCAGCAGACAGACAGGGGGAGAGACCAAGTACTTC. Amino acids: CASRQTGGETKYF.

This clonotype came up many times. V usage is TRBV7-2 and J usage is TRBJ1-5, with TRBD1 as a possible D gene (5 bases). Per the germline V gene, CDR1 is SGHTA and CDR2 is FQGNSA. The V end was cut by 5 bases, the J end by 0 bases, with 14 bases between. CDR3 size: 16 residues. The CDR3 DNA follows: TGTGCCAGCAGCCTCGGGGCAGGCAATAGCAATCAGCCCCAGCATTTT. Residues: CASSLGAGNSNQPQHF.

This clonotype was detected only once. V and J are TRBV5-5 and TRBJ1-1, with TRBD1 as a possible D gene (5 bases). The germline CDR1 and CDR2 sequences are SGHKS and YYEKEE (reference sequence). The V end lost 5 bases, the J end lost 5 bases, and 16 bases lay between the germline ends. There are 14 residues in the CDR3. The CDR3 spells CASRGTPASTEAFF. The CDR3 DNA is TGTGCCAGCAGAGGGACCCCGGCCTCAACTGAAGCTTTCTTT.

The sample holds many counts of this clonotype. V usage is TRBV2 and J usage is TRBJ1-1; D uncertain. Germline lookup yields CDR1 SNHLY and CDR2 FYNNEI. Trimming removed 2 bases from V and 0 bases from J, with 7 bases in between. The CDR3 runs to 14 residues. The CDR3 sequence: CASSEFIMNTEAFF. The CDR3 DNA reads TGTGCCAGCAGTGAATTCATCATGAACACTGAAGCTTTCTTT.

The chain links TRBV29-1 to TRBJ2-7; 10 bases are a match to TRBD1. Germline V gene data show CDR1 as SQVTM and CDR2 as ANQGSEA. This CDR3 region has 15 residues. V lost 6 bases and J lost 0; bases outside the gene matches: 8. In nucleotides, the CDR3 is TGCAGCGTCACTTCGGGACAGGGGATCTCCTACGAGCAGTACTTC. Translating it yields CSVTSGQGISYEQYF.

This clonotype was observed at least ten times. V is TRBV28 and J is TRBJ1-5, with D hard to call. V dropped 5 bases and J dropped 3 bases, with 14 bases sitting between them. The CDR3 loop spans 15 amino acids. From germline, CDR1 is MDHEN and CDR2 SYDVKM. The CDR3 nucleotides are TGTGCCAGCAGTCCTGCCTTAAAAGTCAATCAGCCCCAGCATTTT. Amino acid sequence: CASSPALKVNQPQHF.

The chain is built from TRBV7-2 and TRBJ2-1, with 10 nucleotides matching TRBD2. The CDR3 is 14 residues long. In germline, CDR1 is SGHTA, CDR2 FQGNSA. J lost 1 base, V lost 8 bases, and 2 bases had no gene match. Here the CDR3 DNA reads TGTGCCAGCGCTAGCGGGGGTTCCTACAATGAGCAGTTCTTC. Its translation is CASASGGSYNEQFF.

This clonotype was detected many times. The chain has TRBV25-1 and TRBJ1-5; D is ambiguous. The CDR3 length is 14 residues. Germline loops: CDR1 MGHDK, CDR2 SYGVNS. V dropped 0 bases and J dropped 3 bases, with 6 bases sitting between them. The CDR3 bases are TGTGCCAGCAGTGAATACACAGCCAATCAGCCCCAGCATTTT. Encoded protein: CASSEYTANQPQHF.

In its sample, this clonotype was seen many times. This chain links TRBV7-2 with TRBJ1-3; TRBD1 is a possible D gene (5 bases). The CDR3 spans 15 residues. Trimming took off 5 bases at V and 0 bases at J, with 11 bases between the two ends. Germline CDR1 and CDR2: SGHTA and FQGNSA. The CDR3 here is CASSPGHSSGNTIYF. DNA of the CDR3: TGTGCCAGCAGCCCCGGACATAGCTCTGGAAACACCATATATTTT.